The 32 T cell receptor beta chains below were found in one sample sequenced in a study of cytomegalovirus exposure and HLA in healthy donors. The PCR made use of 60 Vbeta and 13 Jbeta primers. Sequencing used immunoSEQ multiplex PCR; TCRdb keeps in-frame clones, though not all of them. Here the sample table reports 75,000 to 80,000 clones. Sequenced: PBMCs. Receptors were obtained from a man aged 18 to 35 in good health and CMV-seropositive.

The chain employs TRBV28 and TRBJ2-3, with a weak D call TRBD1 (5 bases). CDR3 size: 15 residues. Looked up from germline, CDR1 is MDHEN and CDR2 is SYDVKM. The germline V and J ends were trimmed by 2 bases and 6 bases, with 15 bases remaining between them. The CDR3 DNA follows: TGTGCCAGCAGTTTAGGTGGCAGGGTAAGGGATACGCAGTATTTT. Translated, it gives CASSLGGRVRDTQYF.

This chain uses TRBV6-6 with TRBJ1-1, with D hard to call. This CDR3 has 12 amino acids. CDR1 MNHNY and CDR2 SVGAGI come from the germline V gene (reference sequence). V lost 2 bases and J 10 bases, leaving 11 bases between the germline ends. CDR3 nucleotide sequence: TGTGCCAGCAGTTACGAGCGCGTCGGAGCTTTCTTT. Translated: CASSYERVGAFF.

In DNA form, the CDR3 reads TGTGCCAGCAGCTTAATGGGCCAGGGGGCTTCCTACAATGAGCAGTTCTTC. The encoded protein is CASSLMGQGASYNEQFF. The gene calls are TRBV7-3 and TRBJ2-1; 8 bases match TRBD1. This CDR3 comprises 17 residues. After removal of 1 base from V and 1 base from J, the junction contained 6 bases not matched to a gene. Per germline, CDR1 SGHTA and CDR2 FQGTGA. The variable domain in full, completed from reference TRBV7-3 and TRBJ2-1, reads GAGVSQTPSNKVTEKGKYVELRCDPISGHTALYWYRQSLGQGPEFLIYFQGTGAADDSGLPNDRFFAVRPEGSVSTLKIQRTERGDSAVYLCASSLMGQGASYNEQFFGPGTRLTVL.

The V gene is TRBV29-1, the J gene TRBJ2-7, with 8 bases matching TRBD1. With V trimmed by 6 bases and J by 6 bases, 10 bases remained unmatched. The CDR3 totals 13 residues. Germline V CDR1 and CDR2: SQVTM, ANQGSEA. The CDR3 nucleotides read TGCAGCGTCGAGGCTGGACAGGGAACCGAGCAGTACTTC. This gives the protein CSVEAGQGTEQYF.

CDR3 coding DNA: TGTGCCAGCAGTTTACAATCCAAAAACATTCAGTACTTC. Translation: CASSLQSKNIQYF. The rearrangement uses TRBV27 and TRBJ2-4; no definite D call. V was cut by 2 bases and J by 2 bases, with 4 bases left in between. This CDR3 has 13 residues. Germline CDR1 MNHEY, CDR2 SMNVEV (reference sequence).

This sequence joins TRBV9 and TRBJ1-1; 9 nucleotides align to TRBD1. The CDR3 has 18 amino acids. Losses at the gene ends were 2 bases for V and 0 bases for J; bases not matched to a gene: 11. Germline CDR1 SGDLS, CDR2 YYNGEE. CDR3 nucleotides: TGTGCCAGCAGCGTTGGGGCAGGACAGGGGATTATGAACACTGAAGCTTTCTTT. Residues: CASSVGAGQGIMNTEAFF.

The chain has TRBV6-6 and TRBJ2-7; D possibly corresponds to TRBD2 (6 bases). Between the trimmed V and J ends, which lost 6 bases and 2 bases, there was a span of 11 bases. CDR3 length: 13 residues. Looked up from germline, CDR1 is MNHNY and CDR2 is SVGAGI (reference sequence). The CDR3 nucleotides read TGTGCCAGCAGATTGGAGGGGACCTACGAGCAGTACTTC. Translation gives CASRLEGTYEQYF.

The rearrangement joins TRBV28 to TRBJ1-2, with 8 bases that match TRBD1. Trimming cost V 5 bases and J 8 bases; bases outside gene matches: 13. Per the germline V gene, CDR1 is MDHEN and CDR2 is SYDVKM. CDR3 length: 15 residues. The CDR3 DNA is TGTGCCAGCAGTATCAACGGACAGGGTTCCTGGGGCTACACCTTC. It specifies CASSINGQGSWGYTF.

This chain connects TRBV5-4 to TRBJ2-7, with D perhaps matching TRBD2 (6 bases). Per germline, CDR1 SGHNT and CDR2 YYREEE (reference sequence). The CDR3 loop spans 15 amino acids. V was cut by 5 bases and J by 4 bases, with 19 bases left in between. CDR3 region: CASSRSGPDLYEQYF. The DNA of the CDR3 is TGTGCCAGCAGTCGAAGCGGGCCTGATCTGTACGAGCAGTACTTC.

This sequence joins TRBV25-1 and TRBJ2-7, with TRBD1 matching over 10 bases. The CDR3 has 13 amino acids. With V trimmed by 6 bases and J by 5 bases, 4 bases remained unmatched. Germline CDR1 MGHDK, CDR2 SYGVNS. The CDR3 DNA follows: TGTGCCAGCAGGGGACAGGGGAGCAACGAGCAGTACTTC. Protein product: CASRGQGSNEQYF.

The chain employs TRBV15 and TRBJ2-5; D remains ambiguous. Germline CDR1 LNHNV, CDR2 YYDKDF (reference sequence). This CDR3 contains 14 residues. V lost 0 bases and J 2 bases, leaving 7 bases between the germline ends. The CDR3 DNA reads TGTGCCACCAGCAGAGATCTTATTCAAGAGACCCAGTACTTC. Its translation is CATSRDLIQETQYF.

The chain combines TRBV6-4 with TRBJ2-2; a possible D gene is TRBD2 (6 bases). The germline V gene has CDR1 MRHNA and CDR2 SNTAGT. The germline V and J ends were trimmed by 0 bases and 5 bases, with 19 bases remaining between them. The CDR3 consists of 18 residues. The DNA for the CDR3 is TGTGCCAGCAGTGACTCGAGTCGAGGGCCGGGGGATACCGGGGAGCTGTTTTTT. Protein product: CASSDSSRGPGDTGELFF.

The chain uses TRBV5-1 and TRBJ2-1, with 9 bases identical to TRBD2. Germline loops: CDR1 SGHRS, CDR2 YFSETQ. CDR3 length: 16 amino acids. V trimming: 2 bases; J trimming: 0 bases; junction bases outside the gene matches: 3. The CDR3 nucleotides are TGCGCCAGCAGCTTACTTAGCGGGAGCTCCTACAATGAGCAGTTCTTC. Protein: CASSLLSGSSYNEQFF.

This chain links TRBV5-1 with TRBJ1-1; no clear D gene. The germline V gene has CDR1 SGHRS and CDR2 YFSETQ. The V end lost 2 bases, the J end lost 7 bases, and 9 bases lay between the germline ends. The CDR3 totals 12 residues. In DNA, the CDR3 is TGCGCCAGCAGCTTAAATATAGATGAAGCTTTCTTT. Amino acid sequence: CASSLNIDEAFF. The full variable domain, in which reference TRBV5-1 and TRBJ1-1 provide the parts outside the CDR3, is KAGVTQTPRYLIKTRGQQVTLSCSPISGHRSVSWYQQTPGQGLQFLFEYFSETQRNKGNFPGRFSGRQFSNSRSEMNVSTLELGDSALYLCASSLNIDEAFFGQGTRLTVV.

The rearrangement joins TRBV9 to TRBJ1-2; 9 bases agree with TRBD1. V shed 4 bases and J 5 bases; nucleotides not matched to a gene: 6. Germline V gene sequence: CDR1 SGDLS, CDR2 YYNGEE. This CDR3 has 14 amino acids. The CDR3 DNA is TGTGCCAGCAGCTTGGGACAGGGCAATTATGGCTACACCTTC. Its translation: CASSLGQGNYGYTF.

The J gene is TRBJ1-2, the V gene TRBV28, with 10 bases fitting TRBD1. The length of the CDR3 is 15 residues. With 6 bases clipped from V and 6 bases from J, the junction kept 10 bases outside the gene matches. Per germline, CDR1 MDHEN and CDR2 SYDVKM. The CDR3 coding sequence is TGTGCCAGCAGCGCCCCCCGACAGGGGGCTGATGGCTACACCTTC. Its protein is CASSAPRQGADGYTF.

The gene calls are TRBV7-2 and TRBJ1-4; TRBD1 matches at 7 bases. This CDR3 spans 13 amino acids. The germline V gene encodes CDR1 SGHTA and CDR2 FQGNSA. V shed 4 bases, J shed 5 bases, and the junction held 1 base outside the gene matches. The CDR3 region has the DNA TGTGCCAGCAGCTCAGGGGGGAATGAAAAACTGTTTTTT. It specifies CASSSGGNEKLFF.

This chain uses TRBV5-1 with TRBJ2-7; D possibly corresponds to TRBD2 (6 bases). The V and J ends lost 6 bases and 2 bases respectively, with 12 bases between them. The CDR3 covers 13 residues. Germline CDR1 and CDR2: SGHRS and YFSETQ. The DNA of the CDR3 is TGCGCCAGCAAGGAGTGGGAGGCCTACGAGCAGTACTTC. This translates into CASKEWEAYEQYF.

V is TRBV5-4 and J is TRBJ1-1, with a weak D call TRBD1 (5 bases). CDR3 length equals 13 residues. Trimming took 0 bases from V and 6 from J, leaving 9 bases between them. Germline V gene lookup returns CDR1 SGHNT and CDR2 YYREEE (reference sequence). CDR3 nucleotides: TGTGCCAGCAGCTTGGCCCGGGGGGCTGAAGCTTTCTTT. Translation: CASSLARGAEAFF.

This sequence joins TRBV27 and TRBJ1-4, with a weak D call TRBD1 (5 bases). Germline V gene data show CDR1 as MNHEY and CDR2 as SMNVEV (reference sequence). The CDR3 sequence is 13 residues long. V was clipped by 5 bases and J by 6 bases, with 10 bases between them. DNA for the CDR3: TGTGCCAGCAGTAATGGGGGGTATGAAAAACTGTTTTTT. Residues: CASSNGGYEKLFF.

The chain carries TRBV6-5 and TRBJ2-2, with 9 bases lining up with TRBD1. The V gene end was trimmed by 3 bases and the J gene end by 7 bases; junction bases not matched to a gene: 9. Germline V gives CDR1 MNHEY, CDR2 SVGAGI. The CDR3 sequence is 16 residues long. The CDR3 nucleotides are TGTGCCAGCAGTTATTCGGGACAGGGAGGAGTCGGGGAGCTGTTTTTT. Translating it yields CASSYSGQGGVGELFF.

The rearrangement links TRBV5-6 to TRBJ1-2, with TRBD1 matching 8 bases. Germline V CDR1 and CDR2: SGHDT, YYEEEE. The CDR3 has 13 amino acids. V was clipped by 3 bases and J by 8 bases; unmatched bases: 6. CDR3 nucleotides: TGTGCCAGCAGCTACGGGACAGGTGGCGGCTACACCTTC. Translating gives CASSYGTGGGYTF.

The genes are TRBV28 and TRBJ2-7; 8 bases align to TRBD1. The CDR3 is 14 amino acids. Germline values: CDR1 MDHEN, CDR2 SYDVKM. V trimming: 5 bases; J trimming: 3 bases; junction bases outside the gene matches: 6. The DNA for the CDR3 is TGTGCCAGCAGTCCGACAGGGGACCTCTACGAGCAGTACTTC. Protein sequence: CASSPTGDLYEQYF.

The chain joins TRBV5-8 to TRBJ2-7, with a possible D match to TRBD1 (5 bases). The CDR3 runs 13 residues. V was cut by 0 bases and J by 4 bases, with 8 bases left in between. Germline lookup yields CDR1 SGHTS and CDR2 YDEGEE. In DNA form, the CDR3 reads TGTGCCAGCAGCTTGGGACAGTTGTACGAGCAGTACTTC. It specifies CASSLGQLYEQYF.

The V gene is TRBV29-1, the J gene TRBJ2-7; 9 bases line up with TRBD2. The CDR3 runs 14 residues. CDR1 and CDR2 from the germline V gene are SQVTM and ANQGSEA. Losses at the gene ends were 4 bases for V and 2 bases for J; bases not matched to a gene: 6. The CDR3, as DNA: TGCAGCGTTGCCAGGACTAGCGCGACCTACGAGCAGTACTTC. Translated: CSVARTSATYEQYF.

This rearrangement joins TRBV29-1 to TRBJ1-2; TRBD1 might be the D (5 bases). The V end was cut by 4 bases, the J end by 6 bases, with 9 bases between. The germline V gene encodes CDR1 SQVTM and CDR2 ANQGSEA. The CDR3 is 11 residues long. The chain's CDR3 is CSVVGANGYTF. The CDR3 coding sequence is TGCAGCGTTGTAGGGGCCAATGGCTACACCTTC.

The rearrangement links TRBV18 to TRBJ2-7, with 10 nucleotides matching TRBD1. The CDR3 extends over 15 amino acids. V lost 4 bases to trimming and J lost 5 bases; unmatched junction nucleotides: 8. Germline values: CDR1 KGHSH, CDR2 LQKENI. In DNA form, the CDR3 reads TGTGCCAGCTCACTCAGGACAGGGGGTAGTGACGAGCAGTACTTC. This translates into CASSLRTGGSDEQYF.

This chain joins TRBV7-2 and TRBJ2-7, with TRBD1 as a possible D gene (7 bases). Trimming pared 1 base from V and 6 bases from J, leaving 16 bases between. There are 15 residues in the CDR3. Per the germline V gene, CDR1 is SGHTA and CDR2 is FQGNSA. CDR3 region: CASSLVRQGGREQYF. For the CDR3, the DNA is TGTGCCAGCAGCTTAGTTAGGCAGGGGGGTCGCGAGCAGTACTTC.

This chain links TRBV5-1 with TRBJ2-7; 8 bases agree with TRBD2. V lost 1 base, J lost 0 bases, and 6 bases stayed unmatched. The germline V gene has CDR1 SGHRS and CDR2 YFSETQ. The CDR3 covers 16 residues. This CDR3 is CASSLTTGGSSYEQYF. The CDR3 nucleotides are TGCGCCAGCAGCTTGACAACGGGGGGGAGCTCCTACGAGCAGTACTTC.

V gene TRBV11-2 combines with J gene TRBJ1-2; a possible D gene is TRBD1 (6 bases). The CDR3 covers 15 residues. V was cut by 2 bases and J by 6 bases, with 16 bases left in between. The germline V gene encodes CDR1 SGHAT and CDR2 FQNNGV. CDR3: CASSLLGGGDNGYTF. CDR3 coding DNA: TGTGCCAGCAGCTTACTAGGGGGAGGGGATAATGGCTACACCTTC.

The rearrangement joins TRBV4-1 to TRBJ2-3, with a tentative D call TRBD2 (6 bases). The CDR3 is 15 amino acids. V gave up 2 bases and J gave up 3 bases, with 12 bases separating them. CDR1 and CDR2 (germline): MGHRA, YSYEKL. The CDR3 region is CASSQPVAETDTQYF. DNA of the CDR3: TGCGCCAGCAGCCAACCTGTAGCGGAAACAGATACGCAGTATTTT.

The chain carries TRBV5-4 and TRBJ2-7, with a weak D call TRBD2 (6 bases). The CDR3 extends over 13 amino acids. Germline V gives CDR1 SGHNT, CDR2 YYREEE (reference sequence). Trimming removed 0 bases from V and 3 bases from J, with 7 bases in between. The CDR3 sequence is CASSLEAGYEQYF. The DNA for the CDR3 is TGTGCCAGCAGCTTGGAAGCGGGCTACGAGCAGTACTTC.